Listed below are T cell receptor beta chains from one sample, sequenced in a study of cytomegalovirus exposure and HLA in healthy donors. Generated by immunoSEQ multiplex PCR, the TCRdb table keeps only in-frame clones and is missing some. The table includes about 150,000 clones, 79% detected once. Sequencing input: PBMCs. The receptors derive from a man aged 45-65 years in good health and CMV-seropositive. Each CDR3 is given with its conserved first and last residue. The D gene is left open where the match is weak. Not every row has a clone size; where given, it reads once, few, many or a size class.

TRBV6-1	TRBD2	-	TRBJ2-7	CASSEVVAGAYHEQYF	TGTGCCAGCAGTGAAGTCGTAGCGGGAGCTTACCACGAGCAGTACTTC
TRBV7-6	TRBD2	-	TRBJ2-1	CASSLDPTSGSGNEQFF	TGTGCCAGCAGCTTAGATCCCACTAGCGGGAGTGGAAATGAGCAGTTCTTC
TRBV5-6	-	-	TRBJ2-4	CASSLGAASRNIQYF	TGTGCCAGCAGCTTGGGGGCCGCGTCGAGAAACATTCAGTACTTC
TRBV28	-	-	TRBJ1-5	CASSWGGNSNQPQHF	TGTGCCAGCAGTTGGGGGGGGAATAGCAATCAGCCCCAGCATTTT
TRBV6-5	TRBD1	few	TRBJ1-4	CASSTRGREKLFF	TGTGCCAGCAGTACTAGGGGGCGGGAAAAACTGTTTTTT
TRBV4-1	-	-	TRBJ2-1	CASSQEGGAEQFF	TGCGCCAGCAGCCAAGAAGGCGGGGCTGAGCAGTTCTTC
TRBV7-9	-	-	TRBJ2-5	CALSTREETQYF	TGTGCCCTTTCGACTAGGGAGGAGACCCAGTACTTC
TRBV7-3	TRBD2	-	TRBJ2-5	CASRKSSGSSETQYF	TGTGCCAGCAGGAAATCAAGCGGGAGTAGCGAGACCCAGTACTTC
TRBV6-1	TRBD1	-	TRBJ1-6	CASSVMTGGGSPLHF	TGTGCCAGCAGTGTTATGACAGGGGGCGGTTCACCCCTCCACTTT
TRBV27	TRBD1	-	TRBJ1-3	CASSPETGLAGNTIYF	TGTGCCAGCAGTCCGGAGACAGGGTTGGCTGGAAACACCATATATTTT
TRBV6-1	TRBD2	-	TRBJ2-7	CASSEAHSGSHEQYF	TGTGCCAGCAGTGAAGCCCATAGCGGGAGCCACGAGCAGTACTTC
TRBV6-1	-	-	TRBJ2-1	CASSPDWNEQFF	TGTGCCAGCAGTCCAGATTGGAATGAGCAGTTCTTC
TRBV5-4	-	-	TRBJ1-2	CASGHNNYGYTF	TGTGCCAGCGGTCACAATAACTATGGCTACACCTTC
TRBV7-2	TRBD2	-	TRBJ2-5	CASSFQRGQETQYF	TGTGCCAGCAGCTTCCAGCGGGGCCAAGAGACCCAGTACTTC
TRBV4-1	-	-	TRBJ2-5	CASSQPTMKETQYF	TGCGCCAGCAGCCAGCCCACTATGAAAGAGACCCAGTACTTC
TRBV4-1	TRBD1	-	TRBJ1-4	CASSPRDRFLEKLFF	TGCGCCAGCAGCCCCCGGGACAGGTTCCTTGAAAAACTGTTTTTT
TRBV2	-	-	TRBJ1-5	CASTRRLEPQHF	TGTGCCAGTACAAGGAGACTAGAGCCCCAGCATTTT
TRBV6-1	TRBD1	-	TRBJ1-1	CASSDRGQGYGVGWVGAFF	TGTGCCAGCAGTGACAGGGGACAGGGGTACGGTGTTGGATGGGTGGGCGCTTTCTTT
TRBV11-1	TRBD1	-	TRBJ2-5	CASSLRGTGVVEETQYF	TGTGCCAGCAGCTTACGAGGGACAGGTGTTGTCGAAGAGACCCAGTACTTC
TRBV5-4	TRBD1	-	TRBJ2-7	CASSLRDRGYEQYF	TGTGCCAGCAGCTTGAGGGACAGGGGCTACGAGCAGTACTTC
TRBV2	TRBD2	-	TRBJ2-1	CASSEAGLAGDNEQFF	TGTGCCAGCAGTGAGGCGGGACTAGCGGGAGACAATGAGCAGTTCTTC
TRBV5-1	-	few	TRBJ2-7	CASTPNGAGYEQYF	TGCGCCAGCACCCCGAATGGGGCTGGGTACGAGCAGTACTTC
TRBV6-1	-	-	TRBJ2-7	CASSEVPVGSYEQYF	TGTGCCAGCAGTGAAGTCCCTGTCGGGTCCTACGAGCAGTACTTC
TRBV5-1	-	-	TRBJ2-7	CASSPGHGGYEQYF	TGCGCCAGCAGCCCAGGGCATGGGGGGTACGAGCAGTACTTC
TRBV13	-	-	TRBJ2-7	CASSSSSGIFPYEQYF	TGTGCCAGCAGCTCCTCCTCCGGGATCTTCCCCTACGAGCAGTACTTC
TRBV28	TRBD2	-	TRBJ2-5	CASGRLAGLFRETQYF	TGTGCCAGCGGCCGACTAGCGGGATTATTTCGAGAGACCCAGTACTTC
TRBV28	-	-	TRBJ2-2	CASKSANTGELFF	TGTGCCAGCAAGAGTGCGAACACCGGGGAGCTGTTTTTT
TRBV21-1	-	-	TRBJ1-4	CASSKGAQNEKLFF	TGTGCCAGCAGCAAGGGGGCACAAAATGAAAAACTGTTTTTT
TRBV6-4	TRBD2	-	TRBJ2-1	CASSRRPLAGEGNEQFF	TGTGCCAGCAGTAGACGGCCACTAGCGGGCGAGGGGAATGAGCAGTTCTTC
TRBV5-1	-	few	TRBJ2-3	CASSGTTLMWADTQYF	TGCGCCAGCAGCGGGACAACTCTAATGTGGGCAGATACGCAGTATTTT
TRBV2	TRBD1	-	TRBJ1-2	CASLEGDRVRGYTF	TGTGCCAGTTTAGAGGGGGACAGGGTCCGTGGCTACACCTTC
TRBV7-9	-	-	TRBJ2-7	CASELGRGPNSYEQYF	TGTGCCAGTGAGTTAGGGCGGGGACCTAACTCCTACGAGCAGTACTTC
TRBV27	-	-	TRBJ1-1	CASSLTGYGTEAFF	TGTGCCAGCAGTTTAACGGGGTATGGCACTGAAGCTTTCTTT
TRBV29-1	-	-	TRBJ2-1	CSVGLGRINEQFF	TGCAGCGTGGGCCTCGGGAGAATCAATGAGCAGTTCTTC
TRBV5-6	-	many	TRBJ1-2	CASSLYLGTLNYGYTF	TGTGCCAGCAGCTTGTATCTCGGGACACTCAACTATGGCTACACCTTC
TRBV4-2	TRBD2	few	TRBJ2-3	CASSQRTSGRHLQTDTQYF	TGTGCCAGCAGCCAGAGGACTAGCGGGAGACATTTGCAAACAGATACGCAGTATTTT
TRBV30	-	-	TRBJ1-3	CAWEQGFSGNTIYF	TGTGCCTGGGAACAGGGTTTCTCTGGAAACACCATATATTTT
TRBV10-1	-	-	TRBJ2-2	CASSEFLESANTGELFF	TGCGCCAGCAGTGAGTTTCTAGAGAGTGCAAACACCGGGGAGCTGTTTTTT
TRBV9	-	-	TRBJ1-1	CASSVLRDTEAFF	TGTGCCAGCAGCGTATTGCGGGACACTGAAGCTTTCTTT
TRBV5-4	TRBD2	-	TRBJ2-7	CASSWGGYEQYF	TGTGCCAGCAGCTGGGGGGGCTACGAGCAGTACTTC
TRBV30	TRBD2	-	TRBJ2-1	CAWSPWRGEQFF	TGTGCCTGGAGTCCTTGGCGGGGGGAGCAGTTCTTC
TRBV29-1	-	-	TRBJ2-1	CSVEREYGNEQFF	TGCAGCGTTGAACGGGAGTATGGCAATGAGCAGTTCTTC
TRBV9	-	-	TRBJ2-2	CASSPAGSANTGELFF	TGTGCCAGCAGCCCAGCGGGTAGCGCGAACACCGGGGAGCTGTTTTTT
TRBV7-9	TRBD2	-	TRBJ2-1	CASSLALAGVDEQFF	TGTGCCAGCAGCTTAGCCCTAGCGGGAGTAGATGAGCAGTTCTTC
TRBV7-2	-	-	TRBJ2-4	CASSLGGPQNIQYF	TGTGCCAGCAGCTTAGGCGGCCCCCAAAACATTCAGTACTTC
TRBV7-9	TRBD2	-	TRBJ2-7	CAGRGSGSSYEQYF	TGTGCCGGCCGGGGTAGCGGGAGCTCCTACGAGCAGTACTTC
TRBV6-6	-	-	TRBJ1-2	CASSLQDGYGYTF	TGTGCCAGCAGTTTACAGGATGGCTATGGCTACACCTTC
TRBV5-5	-	-	TRBJ1-1	CASSLRWPPMNTEAFF	TGTGCCAGCAGCCTGAGGTGGCCGCCTATGAACACTGAAGCTTTCTTT
TRBV19	-	-	TRBJ2-7	CASSIGQGLDEQYF	TGTGCCAGTAGTATAGGGCAGGGTTTGGACGAGCAGTACTTC
TRBV5-1	TRBD2	-	TRBJ2-1	CASKRAGVRDEQFF	TGCGCCAGCAAACGGGCGGGAGTGCGCGATGAGCAGTTCTTC
TRBV2	TRBD1	-	TRBJ1-2	CASRDRDLGYTF	TGTGCCAGCAGAGACAGGGATCTCGGCTACACCTTC
TRBV30	TRBD2	-	TRBJ2-1	CAWSGGLAGRNEQFF	TGTGCCTGGAGTGGGGGACTAGCGGGAAGAAATGAGCAGTTCTTC
TRBV5-1	TRBD2	-	TRBJ2-3	CASSEGTSGIASDTQYF	TGCGCCAGCAGCGAAGGGACTAGCGGGATCGCGTCAGATACGCAGTATTTT
TRBV21-1	-	-	TRBJ2-3	CASSLRQGAHPDTQYF	TGTGCCAGCAGCCTGCGACAGGGGGCGCACCCAGATACGCAGTATTTT
TRBV15	-	-	TRBJ1-2	CATSSPEADYGYTF	TGTGCCACCAGCAGCCCCGAGGCAGATTATGGCTACACCTTC